Listed below are T cell receptor beta chains from one sample, sequenced in a study of cytomegalovirus exposure and HLA in healthy donors. Produced via immunoSEQ multiplex PCR; TCRdb's table is partial and in-frame only. This sample yields 110,000 or so clones, of which more than 65% are seen a single time; under 6.5% belongs to the top ten. Sequencing was carried out using PBMCs. The receptor set was obtained from a man aged 18 to 29 in good health and CMV-seropositive. Both conserved end residues are part of each CDR3. Each record gives: V gene, clone size, D gene, J gene, CDR3 protein, CDR3 DNA. The D gene is left open where the match is weak. Not every row has a clone size; where given, it reads once, few, many or a size class.

>TRBV30|.|.|TRBJ1-6
CAWRTRGASNNSPLHF
TGTGCCTGGAGGACCCGGGGGGCGAGTAATAATTCACCCCTTCACTTT
>TRBV5-4|.|TRBD2|TRBJ2-7
CASSLTSGTYEQYF
TGTGCCAGCAGCCTGACTAGCGGAACCTACGAGCAGTACTTC
>TRBV6-6|few|.|TRBJ1-2
CASRGNYGYTF
TGTGCCAGCCGGGGAAACTATGGCTACACCTTC
>TRBV7-3|.|TRBD1|TRBJ2-6
CASSPGQLNGANVLTF
TGTGCCAGCAGCCCGGGACAGTTGAACGGGGCCAACGTCCTGACTTTC
>TRBV6-6|.|TRBD2|TRBJ2-2
CASSTTSGPTGELFF
TGTGCCAGCAGTACGACTAGCGGGCCGACCGGGGAGCTGTTTTTT
>TRBV5-1|.|.|TRBJ2-7
CASSLEDSIYEQYF
TGCGCCAGCAGCTTAGAGGACAGTATCTACGAGCAGTACTTC
>TRBV6-6|.|.|TRBJ1-2
CASLGDGYTF
TGTGCCAGCCTAGGGGATGGCTACACCTTC
>TRBV25-1|.|TRBD1|TRBJ2-5
CASSEIGQGRGETQYF
TGTGCCAGCAGTGAAATAGGACAGGGGAGAGGAGAGACCCAGTACTTC
>TRBV7-9|.|.|TRBJ2-6
CASRAIQGSGGANVLTF
TGTGCCAGCAGGGCCATACAGGGCTCGGGCGGGGCCAACGTCCTGACTTTC
>TRBV30|.|.|TRBJ1-1
CAWDRGQNTEAFF
TGTGCCTGGGATCGGGGACAGAACACTGAAGCTTTCTTT
>TRBV4-2|few|.|TRBJ1-3
CASSQDGGGPGNTIYF
TGTGCCAGCAGCCAAGATGGGGGGGGGCCCGGAAACACCATATATTTT
>TRBV14|.|TRBD1|TRBJ1-2
CASSHGTGALNYGYTF
TGTGCCAGCAGCCATGGAACAGGGGCTTTAAACTATGGCTACACCTTC
>TRBV5-1|.|.|TRBJ2-2
CASSLADTSGTGELFF
TGCGCCAGCAGCTTGGCGGACACGTCGGGCACCGGGGAGCTGTTTTTT
>TRBV6-5|.|.|TRBJ1-1
CASSYLTVSRAEAFF
TGTGCCAGCAGTTACCTGACAGTTTCCCGGGCTGAAGCTTTCTTT
>TRBV6-5|.|.|TRBJ1-2
CASWTAYGYTF
TGTGCCAGTTGGACAGCGTATGGCTACACCTTC
>TRBV13|.|TRBD1|TRBJ1-4
CASSLGLTGPYEKLFF
TGTGCCAGCAGCTTAGGGTTGACAGGGCCTTATGAAAAACTGTTTTTT
>TRBV10-1|few|.|TRBJ1-1
CASRPDSVNTEAFF
TGCGCCAGCCGCCCCGACAGCGTGAACACTGAAGCTTTCTTT
>TRBV28|few|.|TRBJ2-5
CASTEPGEETQYF
TGTGCCAGCACCGAGCCCGGGGAGGAGACCCAGTACTTC
>TRBV6-5|.|.|TRBJ2-6
CASSYSFPSGANGLTF
TGTGCCAGCAGTTACTCGTTCCCCTCTGGGGCCAACGGCCTGACTTTC
>TRBV19|.|.|TRBJ2-3
CASSIGGQHRDF
TGTGCCAGTAGTATAGGTGGACAGCATCGGGATTTT
>TRBV6-5|once|.|TRBJ1-2
CASSPGSYGYTF
TGTGCCAGCAGCCCCGGGTCCTATGGCTACACCTTC
>TRBV10-2|.|TRBD2|TRBJ2-1
CASRLAGVDEQFF
TGCGCCAGCAGGCTAGCGGGGGTCGATGAGCAGTTCTTC
>TRBV7-9|.|.|TRBJ2-1
CASSFDDSYNEQFF
TGTGCCAGCAGCTTCGACGACAGCTACAATGAGCAGTTCTTC
>TRBV5-1|.|TRBD1|TRBJ1-2
CASSRTGDHGYTF
TGCGCCAGCAGTCGGACAGGGGACCATGGCTACACCTTC
>TRBV5-6|.|.|TRBJ1-3
CASSLDATYGNTIYF
TGTGCCAGCAGCTTGGATGCGACATATGGAAACACCATATATTTT
>TRBV27|.|.|TRBJ2-7
CASSPALAGGHEQYF
TGTGCCAGCAGTCCCGCTCTAGCCGGGGGTCACGAGCAGTACTTC
>TRBV10-3|.|TRBD1|TRBJ2-7
CAISGSDRGRYEQYF
TGTGCCATCAGTGGATCGGACAGGGGGCGTTACGAGCAGTACTTC